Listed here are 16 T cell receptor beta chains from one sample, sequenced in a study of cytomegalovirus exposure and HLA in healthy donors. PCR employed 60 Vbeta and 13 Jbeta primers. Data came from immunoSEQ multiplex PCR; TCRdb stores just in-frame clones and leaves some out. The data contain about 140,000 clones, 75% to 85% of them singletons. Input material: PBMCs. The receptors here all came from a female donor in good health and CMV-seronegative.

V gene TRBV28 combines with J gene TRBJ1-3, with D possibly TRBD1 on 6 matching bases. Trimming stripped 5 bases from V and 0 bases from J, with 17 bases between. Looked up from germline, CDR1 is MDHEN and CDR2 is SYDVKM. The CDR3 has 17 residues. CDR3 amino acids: CASSKGGNLLSGNTIYF. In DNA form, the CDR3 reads TGTGCCAGCAGTAAGGGGGGGAACCTTCTCTCTGGAAACACCATATATTTT.

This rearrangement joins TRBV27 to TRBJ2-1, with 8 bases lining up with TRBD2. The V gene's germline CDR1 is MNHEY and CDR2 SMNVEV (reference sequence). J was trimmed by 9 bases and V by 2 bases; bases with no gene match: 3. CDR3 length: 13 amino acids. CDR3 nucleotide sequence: TGTGCCAGCAGTTTAACTAGCGGTTCTGAGCAGTTCTTC. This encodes CASSLTSGSEQFF.

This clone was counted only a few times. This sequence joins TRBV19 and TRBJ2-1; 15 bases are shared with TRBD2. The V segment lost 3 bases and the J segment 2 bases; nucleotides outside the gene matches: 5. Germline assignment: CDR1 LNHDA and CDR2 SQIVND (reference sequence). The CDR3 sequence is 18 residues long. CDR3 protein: CASSMDRTSGGAYNEQFF. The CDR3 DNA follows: TGTGCCAGTAGTATGGATAGGACTAGCGGGGGGGCCTACAATGAGCAGTTCTTC.

CDR3 in DNA: TGTGCCAGCCGAAGCGGGGCCCGTACAGATACGCAGTATTTT. It is translated as CASRSGARTDTQYF. This chain connects TRBV5-4 to TRBJ2-3; TRBD2 matches 7 bases. Trimming at V came to 7 bases and at J to 3 bases, leaving 8 bases not matched to a gene. Germline lookup yields CDR1 SGHNT and CDR2 YYREEE (reference sequence). The CDR3 sequence is 14 residues long.

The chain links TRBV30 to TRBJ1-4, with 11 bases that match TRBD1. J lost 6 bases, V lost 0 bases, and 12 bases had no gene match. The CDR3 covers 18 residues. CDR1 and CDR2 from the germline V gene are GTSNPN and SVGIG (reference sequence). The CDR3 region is CAWSVPRTGGLLDEKLFF. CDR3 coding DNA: TGTGCCTGGAGTGTACCCCGGACAGGGGGCTTATTAGATGAAAAACTGTTTTTT.

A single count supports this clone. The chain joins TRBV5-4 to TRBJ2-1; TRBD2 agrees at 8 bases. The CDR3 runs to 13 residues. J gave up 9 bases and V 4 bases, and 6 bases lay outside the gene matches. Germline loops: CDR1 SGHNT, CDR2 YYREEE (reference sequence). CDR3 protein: CASSGSGIVEQFF. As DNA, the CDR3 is TGTGCCAGCAGCGGTAGCGGGATAGTTGAGCAGTTCTTC.

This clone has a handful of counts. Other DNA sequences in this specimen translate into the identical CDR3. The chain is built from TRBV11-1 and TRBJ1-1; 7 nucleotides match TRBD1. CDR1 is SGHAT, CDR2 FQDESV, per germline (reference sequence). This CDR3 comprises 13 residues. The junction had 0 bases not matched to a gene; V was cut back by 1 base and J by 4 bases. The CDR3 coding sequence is TGTGCCAGCAGCTTAGACAGGGGCACTGAAGCTTTCTTT. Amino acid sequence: CASSLDRGTEAFF.

CDR3 DNA sequence: TGCAGCGCCGATGTCGGTCGGGAGACCCAGTACTTC. It encodes CSADVGRETQYF. This sequence joins TRBV29-1 and TRBJ2-5; D unclear. The V end lost 7 bases, the J end lost 5 bases, and 14 bases lay between the germline ends. Germline lookup yields CDR1 SQVTM and CDR2 ANQGSEA. This CDR3 comprises 12 residues.

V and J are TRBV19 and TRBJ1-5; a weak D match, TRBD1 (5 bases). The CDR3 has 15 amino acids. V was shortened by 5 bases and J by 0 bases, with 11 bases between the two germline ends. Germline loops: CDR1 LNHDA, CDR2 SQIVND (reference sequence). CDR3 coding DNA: TGTGCCAGTAGTCTCACAGGTTATAGCAATCAGCCCCAGCATTTT. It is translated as CASSLTGYSNQPQHF.

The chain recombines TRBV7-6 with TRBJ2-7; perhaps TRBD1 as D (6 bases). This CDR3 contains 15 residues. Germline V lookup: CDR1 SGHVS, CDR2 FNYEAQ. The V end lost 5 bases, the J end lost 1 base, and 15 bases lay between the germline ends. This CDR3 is CASSRLTGHSYEQYF. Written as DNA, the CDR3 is TGTGCCAGCAGCCGCCTGACGGGACATTCCTACGAGCAGTACTTC.

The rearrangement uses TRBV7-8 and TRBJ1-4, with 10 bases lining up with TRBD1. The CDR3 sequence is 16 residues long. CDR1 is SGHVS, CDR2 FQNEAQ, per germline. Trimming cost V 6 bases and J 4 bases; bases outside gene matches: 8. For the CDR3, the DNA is TGTGCCAGCAGGGAGACAGGGGGCGCCTATAATGAAAAACTGTTTTTT. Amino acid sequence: CASRETGGAYNEKLFF.

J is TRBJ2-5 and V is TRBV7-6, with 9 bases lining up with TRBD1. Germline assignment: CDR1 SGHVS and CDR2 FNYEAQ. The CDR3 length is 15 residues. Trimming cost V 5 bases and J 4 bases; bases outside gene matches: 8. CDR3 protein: CASSVRPTGGETQYF. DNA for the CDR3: TGTGCCAGCAGCGTCCGTCCGACAGGGGGAGAGACCCAGTACTTC. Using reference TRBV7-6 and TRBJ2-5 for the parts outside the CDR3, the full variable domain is GAGVSQSPRYKVTKRGQDVALRCDPISGHVSLYWYRQALGQGPEFLTYFNYEAQQDKSGLPNDRFSAERPEGSISTLTIQRTEQRDSAMYRCASSVRPTGGETQYFGPGTRLLVL.

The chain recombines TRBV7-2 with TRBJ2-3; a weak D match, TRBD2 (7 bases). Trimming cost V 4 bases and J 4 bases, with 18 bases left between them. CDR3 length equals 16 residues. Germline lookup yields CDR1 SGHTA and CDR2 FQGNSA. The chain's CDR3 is CASSSGRGGLSDTQYF. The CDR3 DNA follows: TGTGCCAGCAGCTCAGGAAGGGGGGGTTTGTCAGATACGCAGTATTTT.

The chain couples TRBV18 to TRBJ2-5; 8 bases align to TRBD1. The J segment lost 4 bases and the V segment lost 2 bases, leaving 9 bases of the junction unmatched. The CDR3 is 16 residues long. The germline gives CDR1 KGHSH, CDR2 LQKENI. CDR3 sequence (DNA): TGTGCCAGCTCACCAGATGGGACAGGCAACGGAGAGACCCAGTACTTC. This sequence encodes CASSPDGTGNGETQYF. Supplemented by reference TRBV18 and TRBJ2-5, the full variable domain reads NAGVMQNPRHLVRRRGQEARLRCSPMKGHSHVYWYRQLPEEGLKFMVYLQKENIIDESGMPKERFSAEFPKEGPSILRIQQVVRGDSAAYFCASSPDGTGNGETQYFGPGTRLLVL.

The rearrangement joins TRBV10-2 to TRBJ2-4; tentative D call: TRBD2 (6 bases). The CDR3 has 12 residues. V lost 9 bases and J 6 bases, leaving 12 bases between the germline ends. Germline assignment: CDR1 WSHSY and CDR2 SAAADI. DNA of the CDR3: TGCGCCAGTATGACTAGTGGAAACATTCAGTACTTC. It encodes CASMTSGNIQYF.

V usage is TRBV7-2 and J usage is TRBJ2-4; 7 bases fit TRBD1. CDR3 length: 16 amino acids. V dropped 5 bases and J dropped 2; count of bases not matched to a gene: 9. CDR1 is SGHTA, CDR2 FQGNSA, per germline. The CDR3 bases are TGTGCCAGCAGCCAGCAGACAGGGCTTTCCAAAAACATTCAGTACTTC. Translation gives CASSQQTGLSKNIQYF.